The rows below give T cell receptor beta chains drawn from one sample of a study of OX40 agonist ivuxolimab in advanced cancers. The data were produced by immunoSEQ multiplex PCR, yet TCRdb's version contains in-frame clones alone and is incomplete. Of tens of thousands of clones listed, 84% are singletons. Sequenced material: CD4+ or CD8+ T cells sorted from blood, taken in a trial of the OX40 agonist ivuxolimab. Receptors were obtained from an adult with an advanced solid tumor such as melanoma, head and neck, liver or kidney cancer. Each CDR3 is given with its conserved first and last residue. Each record gives: J gene, V gene, clone size, D gene, CDR3 protein, CDR3 DNA. The D gene is left open where the match is weak. Only part of the rows carry a size: once, few, many, or a class if the clone is expanded.

>TRBJ2-3|TRBV2|-|-
CASSPGTTDTQYF
TGTGCCAGCAGTCCTGGGACCACAGATACGCAGTATTTT
>TRBJ1-5|TRBV30|-|TRBD1
CAWSHPQQGAWGSNQPQHF
TGTGCCTGGAGTCACCCGCAACAGGGGGCTTGGGGGAGCAATCAGCCCCAGCATTTT
>TRBJ1-1|TRBV5-1|-|-
CASSHGGKTEAFF
TGCGCCAGCAGCCATGGGGGGAAAACTGAAGCTTTCTTT
>TRBJ2-2|TRBV5-4|-|-
CASSRDTTNTGELFF
TGTGCCAGCAGCCGGGACACGACGAACACCGGGGAGCTGTTTTTT
>TRBJ2-7|TRBV29-1|once|TRBD1
CSVDSRTGDEQYF
TGCAGCGTTGATTCGAGGACAGGAGACGAGCAGTACTTC
>TRBJ2-7|TRBV29-1|-|-
CSVAAGASSYEQYF
TGCAGCGTTGCTGCAGGGGCCAGCTCCTACGAGCAGTACTTC
>TRBJ2-7|TRBV7-8|-|TRBD2
CASSWTSGSYEQYF
TGTGCCAGCAGCTGGACTAGCGGCTCCTACGAGCAGTACTTC
>TRBJ2-1|TRBV4-2|-|TRBD1
CASSQEDRTGAEQFF
TGTGCCAGCAGCCAAGAGGACAGGACAGGGGCCGAGCAGTTCTTC
>TRBJ2-7|TRBV18|once|-
CASSLDSPSSYEQYF
TGTGCCAGCTCTCTCGACAGCCCCAGCTCCTACGAGCAGTACTTC
>TRBJ1-2|TRBV27|-|-
CASGTVWGHGYTF
TGTGCCAGCGGTACTGTGTGGGGGCATGGCTACACCTTC
>TRBJ2-1|TRBV27|-|-
CASGLTGAHYNEQFF
TGTGCCAGCGGGTTGACAGGAGCCCACTACAATGAGCAGTTCTTC
>TRBJ1-3|TRBV7-2|-|-
CASRHGSSGNTIYF
TGTGCCAGCAGACACGGTAGTTCCGGAAACACCATATATTTT
>TRBJ1-1|TRBV5-5|-|-
CASSADSQGEAFF
TGTGCCAGCAGCGCAGACAGTCAAGGTGAAGCTTTCTTT
>TRBJ2-5|TRBV7-7|-|-
CASSEQEETQYF
TGTGCCAGCAGTGAACAGGAAGAGACCCAGTACTTC
>TRBJ1-5|TRBV7-2|-|-
CASSLVWDQPQHF
TGTGCCAGCAGCTTAGTGTGGGATCAGCCCCAGCATTTT
>TRBJ1-1|TRBV11-2|few|-
CASSADRNTEAFF
TGTGCCAGCAGCGCCGACAGGAACACTGAAGCTTTCTTT
>TRBJ2-5|TRBV6-5|once|TRBD1
CASSYSTGELQETQYF
TGTGCCAGCAGTTACTCTACAGGGGAGCTACAAGAGACCCAGTACTTC
>TRBJ2-7|TRBV18|-|TRBD2
CASSTGLAGLEQYF
TGTGCCAGCTCAACCGGACTAGCGGGCCTCGAGCAGTACTTC
>TRBJ1-2|TRBV2|-|TRBD1
CASLQDRDASGYTF
TGTGCCAGCCTTCAAGACAGGGACGCATCCGGCTACACCTTC
>TRBJ2-1|TRBV5-1|once|TRBD2
CASSPWTSGGPGAYREQFF
TGCGCCAGCAGCCCATGGACTAGCGGGGGGCCAGGGGCATATCGGGAGCAGTTCTTC
>TRBJ1-1|TRBV11-1|once|-
CASSLALTGAFF
TGTGCCAGCAGCTTAGCGCTAACCGGGGCTTTCTTT
>TRBJ1-2|TRBV2|-|TRBD1
CASRTGSYGYTF
TGTGCCAGCAGGACAGGGAGCTATGGCTACACCTTC
>TRBJ2-5|TRBV11-3|-|-
CASSLDPGQHRETQYF
TGTGCCAGCAGCTTAGATCCCGGACAGCACCGGGAAACCCAGTACTTC
>TRBJ2-5|TRBV15|-|TRBD1
CATSRGQGVQETQYF
TGTGCCACCAGCAGGGGACAGGGAGTCCAAGAGACCCAGTACTTC
>TRBJ2-5|TRBV7-9|-|-
CASSLFETQYF
TGTGCCAGCAGCTTATTTGAGACCCAGTACTTC
>TRBJ2-1|TRBV7-6|-|-
CASSLADSSYNEQFF
TGTGCCAGCAGCTTAGCAGATAGCTCCTACAATGAGCAGTTCTTC
>TRBJ1-3|TRBV5-1|-|-
CASSLLGPREGNTIYF
TGCGCCAGCAGCTTGCTCGGGCCCCGCGAGGGAAACACCATATATTTT